The sequence of this T cell receptor beta chain was determined in a study of CD8 T cells in ankylosing spondylitis. The CDR3 runs to 15 residues. Trimming shortened V by 1 base and J by 3 bases, and 11 bases separated the two germline ends. Germline V lookup: CDR1 SGHDT, CDR2 YYEEEE. About this clonotype itself: The antigen remains unidentified.

The study's findings and limits: A TCR beta motif of several highly homologous variants appeared characteristic of ankylosing spondylitis blood.

Via MiXCR, TCRdb re-called the 5' RACE reads, giving one row per CDR3 protein. The sample yields roughly 250,000 distinct CDR3 sequences, around 7.8% seen once. The receptor was isolated from a male donor with ankylosing spondylitis or in good health (not recorded which). Source material: blood, either unsorted or a sorted T cell fraction (not recorded which). The rearrangement joins TRBV5-6 to TRBJ1-5; tentatively, D is TRBD1 (5 bases). The CDR3 region has the DNA TGTGCCAGCAGCTTGAAGGGACGAGTCAATCAGCCCCAGCATTTT. Protein product: CASSLKGRVNQPQHF.